This T cell receptor beta chain originates from a study of STAT3 mutations in large granular lymphocyte leukemia. Trimming took off 6 bases at V and 4 bases at J, with 16 bases between the two ends. The germline gives CDR1 SEHNR, CDR2 FQNEAQ (reference sequence). The CDR3 runs to 15 residues. Concerning this clone itself: Its target is unknown.

The study's findings and limits: In some patients, a small highly pathogenic clone possibly went undetected. Every T-LGLL patient had at least one immunodominant TCRbeta clonotype. Clonal expansion was inferred from samples taken at other timepoints.

This table comes from immunoSEQ multiplex PCR, and its TCRdb copy is limited to in-frame clones, with some not included. The sample carries some 30,000 clones, around 80% recorded once. The chain links TRBV7-9 to TRBJ1-5; D possibly corresponds to TRBD1 (6 bases). This receptor was obtained from a woman aged 50 to 65 with T-cell large granular lymphocyte leukemia. Some clones in this sample may be carry-over from other donors' samples. The specimen was peripheral blood mononuclear cells. The CDR3 here is CASRGGQGGNQPQHF. The CDR3 DNA sequence: TGTGCCAGCAGGGGGGGACAAGGGGGGAATCAGCCCCAGCATTTT.